The clone carrying this TCR beta chain showed up just a few times. This sample stems from a study of blood T cells in healthy people across ages. Overall study: For every two T cells, template switching captured about one barcoded beta molecule.

It was with a sample-barcoded 5' primer and a J-beta primer mix that a second PCR of roughly 7 to 12 cycles was run. Unique molecular identifiers of 12 random nucleotides labeled each cDNA. TCRdb called the 5' RACE reads again in MiXCR, with one record for every CDR3 protein. The data hold approximately 1,000,000 distinct CDR3 sequences, with over 35% observed a single time. With 1 base removed from V and 4 bases from J, the gap between germline ends came to 14 bases. CDR3 length: 15 residues. Germline CDR1 LGHDT, CDR2 YNNKEL (reference sequence). The receptor was derived from a woman aged 55-69 years in good health. The sample taken for sequencing was blood. This chain connects TRBV3-1 to TRBJ2-7, with D tentatively TRBD1 (6 bases). CDR3 sequence: CASSQVPGAGYEQYF. In nucleotides, the CDR3 is TGTGCCAGCAGCCAAGTTCCAGGGGCAGGGTACGAGCAGTACTTC.